These 14 T cell receptor beta chains came from one sample sequenced in a study of blood T cell repertoires in COVID-19. TCRdb's table, derived via immunoSEQ multiplex PCR, lists solely in-frame clones and lacks some. The data contain about 96,000 clones, about 87% of them singletons. Sequencing was done on a sample of peripheral blood. The receptor source for this set is a human donor with COVID-19, enrolled during active disease. The donor label of this sample is uncertain.

V and J are TRBV5-1 and TRBJ2-5, with TRBD2 matching 13 bases. Germline CDR1 reads SGHRS; CDR2 reads YFSETQ. CDR3 length: 15 amino acids. V lost 3 bases and J lost 4; bases outside the gene matches: 3. The CDR3 region is CASSSRLAGGETQYF. Here the CDR3 DNA reads TGCGCCAGCAGCTCTCGACTAGCGGGAGGAGAGACCCAGTACTTC.

The J gene is TRBJ2-3, the V gene TRBV3-1 (or the pseudogene TRBV3-2), with 14 bases aligning to TRBD2. This CDR3 is 17 amino acids long. Germline V gene data show CDR1 as LGHDT and CDR2 as YNNKEL (reference sequence). J lost 5 bases, V lost 2 bases, and 6 bases had no gene match. The CDR3 region has the DNA TGTGCCAGCAGCCAACGGGGACTAGCGGGAGTTGTAGATACGCAGTATTTT. Translation gives CASSQRGLAGVVDTQYF.

The V gene is TRBV9, the J gene TRBJ2-1, with TRBD2 identical over 10 bases. Germline CDR1 reads SGDLS; CDR2 reads YYNGEE. The CDR3 is made up of 15 amino acids. J lost 3 bases, V lost 4 bases, and 4 bases had no gene match. In nucleotides, the CDR3 is TGTGCCAGCAGCCCAGGACTAGCGGTCTACAATGAGCAGTTCTTC. Translated: CASSPGLAVYNEQFF.

The chain couples TRBV29-1 to TRBJ2-5; 13 nucleotides line up with TRBD2. CDR1 is SQVTM, CDR2 ANQGSEA, per germline. The junction had 0 bases not matched to a gene; V was cut back by 1 base and J by 4 bases. This CDR3 is 14 amino acids long. The CDR3 nucleotides are TGCAGCGTTGAAGGACTAGCGGGAGGAGAGACCCAGTACTTC. Protein product: CSVEGLAGGETQYF. The entire variable domain, with the rest obtained from reference TRBV29-1 and TRBJ2-5, is as follows: SAVISQKPSRDICQRGTSLTIQCQVDSQVTMMFWYRQQPGQSLTLIATANQGSEATYESGFVIDKFPISRPNLTFSTLTVSNMSPEDSSIYLCSVEGLAGGETQYFGPGTRLLVL.

The CDR3 reads CASSYPSRGAEDEKLFF. In DNA, the CDR3 is TGTGCCAGCAGTTACCCCAGCCGTGGGGCTGAGGATGAAAAACTGTTTTTT. The V gene is TRBV6-2 or TRBV6-3, the J gene TRBJ1-4, with a possible D match to TRBD1 (5 bases). This CDR3 has 17 amino acids. CDR1 and CDR2 (germline): MNHEY, SVGEGT. V lost 2 bases and J 6 bases, leaving 19 bases between the germline ends.

The rearrangement joins TRBV11-1 to TRBJ2-5, with a weak D call TRBD1 (5 bases). The CDR3 extends over 15 amino acids. The germline V and J ends were trimmed by 1 base and 3 bases, with 12 bases remaining between them. Germline V gives CDR1 SGHAT, CDR2 FQDESV (reference sequence). The CDR3 DNA reads as TGTGCCAGCAGCTTAGTGAAAGGGGTAGAAGAGACCCAGTACTTC. This encodes CASSLVKGVEETQYF.

V is TRBV2 and J is TRBJ1-1, with a possible D match to TRBD1 (6 bases). CDR1 SNHLY and CDR2 FYNNEI come from the germline V gene. Trimming removed 6 bases at V and 3 bases at J, with 14 bases between. This CDR3 spans 14 amino acids. The CDR3 region is CASRTGFGHTEAFF. The CDR3 nucleotides are TGTGCCAGCAGAACAGGGTTCGGACACACTGAAGCTTTCTTT.

The chain employs TRBV6-6 and TRBJ2-3; 8 bases are shared with TRBD2. Germline CDR1 MNHNY, CDR2 SVGAGI (reference sequence). This CDR3 region has 15 residues. Trimming took 8 bases from V and 0 from J; bases not matched to a gene: 7. The CDR3 loop reads CASVPSGGSTDTQYF. DNA for the CDR3: TGTGCCAGCGTCCCGAGCGGGGGAAGCACAGATACGCAGTATTTT.

V gene TRBV11-3 combines with J gene TRBJ1-2; D is unclear. The germline V gene has CDR1 SGHNT and CDR2 YENEEA. Trimming pared 4 bases from V and 7 bases from J, leaving 10 bases between. The CDR3 covers 12 residues. CDR3 nucleotide sequence: TGTGCCAGCAGCTCGGAGGGCTTTGGCTACACCTTC. Residues: CASSSEGFGYTF.

The chain has TRBV3-1 (or the pseudogene TRBV3-2) and TRBJ2-1; 9 positions match TRBD1. Germline CDR1 reads LGHDT; CDR2 reads YNNKEL (reference sequence). The CDR3 runs to 18 residues. Trimming at V came to 0 bases and at J to 3 bases, leaving 9 bases not matched to a gene. This chain's CDR3 is CASSQDRLGQGLYNEQFF. The CDR3 DNA sequence: TGTGCCAGCAGCCAAGATCGACTGGGACAGGGTCTCTACAATGAGCAGTTCTTC.

This clone was recorded once. V is TRBV6-5 and J is TRBJ1-1, with D perhaps TRBD1 (6 bases). The length of the CDR3 is 15 residues. Germline V gene sequence: CDR1 MNHEY, CDR2 SVGAGI. V dropped 5 bases and J dropped 0 bases, with 13 bases sitting between them. The CDR3 reads CASSPTGDMNTEAFF. The DNA of the CDR3 is TGTGCCAGCAGTCCTACTGGGGACATGAACACTGAAGCTTTCTTT.

This chain links TRBV5-8 with TRBJ2-3; TRBD1 agrees at 7 bases. With V trimmed by 3 bases and J by 3 bases, 10 bases remained unmatched. CDR1 is SGHTS, CDR2 YDEGEE, per germline. This CDR3 spans 16 amino acids. This CDR3 reads CASSWGPGQRTDTQYF. CDR3 in DNA: TGTGCCAGCAGCTGGGGGCCGGGACAGAGGACAGATACGCAGTATTTT.

This chain connects TRBV21-1 to TRBJ1-6; TRBD1, the D gene given by the table, was not confirmed from the DNA. TRBV21-1 is tagged as a pseudogene. The length of the CDR3 is 15 residues. The CDR3, as DNA: TGTGCCAGCAGCAAAGGACAGGGGGGTGGATCACCCCTCCACTTT. Translated, it gives CASSKGQGGGSPLHF.

This chain joins TRBV19 and TRBJ2-6, with D maybe TRBD2 (5 bases). Germline loops: CDR1 LNHDA, CDR2 SQIVND (reference sequence). V lost 4 bases, J lost 0 bases, and 13 bases lay in between. The CDR3 is made up of 17 amino acids. CDR3 residues: CASSRGDANSGANVLTF. CDR3 DNA: TGTGCCAGTAGTAGGGGAGACGCCAACTCTGGGGCCAACGTCCTGACTTTC.